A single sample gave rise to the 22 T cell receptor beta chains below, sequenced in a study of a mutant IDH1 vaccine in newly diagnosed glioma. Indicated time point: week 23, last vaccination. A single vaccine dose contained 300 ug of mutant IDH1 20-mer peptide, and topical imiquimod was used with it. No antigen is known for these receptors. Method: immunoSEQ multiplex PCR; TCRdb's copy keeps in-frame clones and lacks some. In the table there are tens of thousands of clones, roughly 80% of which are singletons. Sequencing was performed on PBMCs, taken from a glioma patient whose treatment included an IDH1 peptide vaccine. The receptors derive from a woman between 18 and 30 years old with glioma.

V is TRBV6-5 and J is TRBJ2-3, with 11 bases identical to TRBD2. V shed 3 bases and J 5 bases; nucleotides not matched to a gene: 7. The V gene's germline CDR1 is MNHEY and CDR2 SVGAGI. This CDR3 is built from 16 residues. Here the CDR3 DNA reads TGTGCCAGCAGTTATACACTAGCGGGAGTGGAAGATACGCAGTATTTT. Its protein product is CASSYTLAGVEDTQYF.

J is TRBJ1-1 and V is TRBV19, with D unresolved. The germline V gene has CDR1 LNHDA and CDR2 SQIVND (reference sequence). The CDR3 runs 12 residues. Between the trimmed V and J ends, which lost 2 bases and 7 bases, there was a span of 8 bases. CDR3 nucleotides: TGTGCCAGTAGTATAAAGGGAAGTGAAGCTTTCTTT. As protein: CASSIKGSEAFF.

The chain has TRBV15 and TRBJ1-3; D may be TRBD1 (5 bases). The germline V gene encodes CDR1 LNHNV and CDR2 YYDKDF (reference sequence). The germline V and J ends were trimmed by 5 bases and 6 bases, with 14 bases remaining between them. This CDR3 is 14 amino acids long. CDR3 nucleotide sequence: TGTGCCACCAGCTCCCAGGGTCTTTTAAACACCATATATTTT. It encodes CATSSQGLLNTIYF.

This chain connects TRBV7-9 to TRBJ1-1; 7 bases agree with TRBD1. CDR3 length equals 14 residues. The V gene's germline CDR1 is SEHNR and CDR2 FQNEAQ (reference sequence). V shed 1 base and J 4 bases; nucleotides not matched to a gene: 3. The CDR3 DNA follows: TGTGCCAGCAGCTTAGTACCAGGGGGCACTGAAGCTTTCTTT. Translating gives CASSLVPGGTEAFF.

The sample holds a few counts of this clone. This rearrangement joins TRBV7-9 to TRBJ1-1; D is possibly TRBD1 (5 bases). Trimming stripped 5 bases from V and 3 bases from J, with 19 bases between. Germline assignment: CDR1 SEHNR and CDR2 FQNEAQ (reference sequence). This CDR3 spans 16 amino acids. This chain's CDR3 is CASSPGIGSGDTEAFF. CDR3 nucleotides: TGTGCCAGCAGCCCAGGTATAGGGTCGGGGGACACTGAAGCTTTCTTT.

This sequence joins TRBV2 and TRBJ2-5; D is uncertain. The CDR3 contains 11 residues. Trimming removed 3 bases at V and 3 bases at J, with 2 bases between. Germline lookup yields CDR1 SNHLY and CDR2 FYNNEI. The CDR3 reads CASSEEETQYF. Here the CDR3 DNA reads TGTGCCAGCAGTGAGGAAGAGACCCAGTACTTC.

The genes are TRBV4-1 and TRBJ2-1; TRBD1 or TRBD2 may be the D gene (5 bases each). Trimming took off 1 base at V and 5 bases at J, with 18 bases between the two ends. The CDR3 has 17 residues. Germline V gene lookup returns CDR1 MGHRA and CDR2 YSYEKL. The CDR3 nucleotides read TGCGCCAGCAGCCAAGGATGGGGGACGGTAGTCAACAATGAGCAGTTCTTC. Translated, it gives CASSQGWGTVVNNEQFF.

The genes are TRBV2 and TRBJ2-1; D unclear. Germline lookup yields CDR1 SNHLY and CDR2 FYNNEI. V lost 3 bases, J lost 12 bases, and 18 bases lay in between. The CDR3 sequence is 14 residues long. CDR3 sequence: CASSEILGPLGQFF. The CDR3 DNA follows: TGTGCCAGCAGTGAGATTCTTGGGCCTTTGGGGCAGTTCTTC.

CDR3 loop: CASSPTTGGNEQFF. The CDR3 DNA reads as TGTGCCAGCAGCCCAACGACAGGGGGCAATGAGCAGTTCTTC. The chain uses TRBV5-5 and TRBJ2-1; 9 positions match TRBD1. After removal of 4 bases from V and 6 bases from J, the junction contained 5 bases not matched to a gene. CDR1 and CDR2 (germline): SGHKS, YYEKEE (reference sequence). This CDR3 has 14 residues.

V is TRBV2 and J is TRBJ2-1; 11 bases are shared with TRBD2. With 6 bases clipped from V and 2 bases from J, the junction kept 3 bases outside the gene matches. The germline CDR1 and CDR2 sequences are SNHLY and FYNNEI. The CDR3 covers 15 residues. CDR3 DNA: TGTGCCAGCAGGGAGGGACTAGCGGCCTACAATGAGCAGTTCTTC. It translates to CASREGLAAYNEQFF.

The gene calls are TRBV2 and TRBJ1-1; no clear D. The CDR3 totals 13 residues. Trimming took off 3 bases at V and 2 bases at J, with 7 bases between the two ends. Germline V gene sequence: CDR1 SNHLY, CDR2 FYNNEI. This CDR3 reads CASSDRRNTEAFF. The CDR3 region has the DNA TGTGCCAGCAGTGACAGACGCAACACTGAAGCTTTCTTT.

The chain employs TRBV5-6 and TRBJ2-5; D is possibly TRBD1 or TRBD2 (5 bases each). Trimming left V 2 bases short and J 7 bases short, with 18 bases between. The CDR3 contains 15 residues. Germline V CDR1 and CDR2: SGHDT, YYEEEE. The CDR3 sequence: CASSLVEGLRGTQYF. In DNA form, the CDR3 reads TGTGCCAGCAGCTTAGTTGAGGGCCTGAGGGGGACCCAGTACTTC.

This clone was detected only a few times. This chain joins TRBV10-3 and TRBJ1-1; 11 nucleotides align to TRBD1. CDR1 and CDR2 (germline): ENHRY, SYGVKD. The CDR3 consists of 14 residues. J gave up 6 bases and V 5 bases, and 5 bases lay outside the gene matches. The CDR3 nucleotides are TGTGCCATCAGTCCGGGACAGGGGGGTTCTGAAGCTTTCTTT. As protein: CAISPGQGGSEAFF.

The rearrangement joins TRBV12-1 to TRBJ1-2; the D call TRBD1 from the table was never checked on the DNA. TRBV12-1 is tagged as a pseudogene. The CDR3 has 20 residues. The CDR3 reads CASSSLLGAWTEPPWSGYTF. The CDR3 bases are TGTGCCAGCAGCTCCCTATTGGGGGCATGGACAGAACCCCCATGGAGTGGCTACACCTTC.

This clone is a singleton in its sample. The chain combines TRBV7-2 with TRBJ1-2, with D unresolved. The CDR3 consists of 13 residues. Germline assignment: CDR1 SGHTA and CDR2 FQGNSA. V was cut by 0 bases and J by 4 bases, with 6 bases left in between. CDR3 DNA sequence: TGTGCCAGCAGCTTAGCAGTTCTCTATGGCTACACCTTC. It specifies CASSLAVLYGYTF.

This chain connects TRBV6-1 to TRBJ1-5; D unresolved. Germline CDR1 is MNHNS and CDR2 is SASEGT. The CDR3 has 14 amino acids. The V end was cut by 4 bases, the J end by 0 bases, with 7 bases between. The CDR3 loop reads CASSGADSNQPQHF. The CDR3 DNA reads TGTGCCAGCAGTGGGGCGGATAGCAATCAGCCCCAGCATTTT.

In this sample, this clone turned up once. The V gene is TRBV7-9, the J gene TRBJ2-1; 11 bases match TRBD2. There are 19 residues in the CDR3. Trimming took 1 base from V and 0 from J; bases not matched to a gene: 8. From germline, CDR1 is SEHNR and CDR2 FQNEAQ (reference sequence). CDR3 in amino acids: CASSLEALAGAPSYNEQFF. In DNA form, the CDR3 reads TGTGCCAGCAGCTTAGAGGCACTAGCGGGGGCCCCCTCCTACAATGAGCAGTTCTTC.

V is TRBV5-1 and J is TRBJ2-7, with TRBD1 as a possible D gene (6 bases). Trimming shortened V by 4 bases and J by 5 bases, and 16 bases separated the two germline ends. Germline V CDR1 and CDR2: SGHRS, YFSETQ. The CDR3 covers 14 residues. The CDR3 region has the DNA TGCGCCAGCAGCCCAGGACAGCGGATCGACGAGCAGTACTTC. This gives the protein CASSPGQRIDEQYF.

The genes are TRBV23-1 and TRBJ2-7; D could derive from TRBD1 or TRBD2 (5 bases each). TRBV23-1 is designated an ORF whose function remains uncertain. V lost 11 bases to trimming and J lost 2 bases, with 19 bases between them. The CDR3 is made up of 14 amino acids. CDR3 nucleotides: TGCGCCCGGAGCCCTCGGGGACGGACCTACGAGCAGTACTTC. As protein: CARSPRGRTYEQYF.

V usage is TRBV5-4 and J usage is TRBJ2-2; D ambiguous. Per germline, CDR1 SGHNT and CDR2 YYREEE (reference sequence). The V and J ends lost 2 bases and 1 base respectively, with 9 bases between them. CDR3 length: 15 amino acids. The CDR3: CASSFGGGNTGELFF. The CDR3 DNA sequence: TGTGCCAGCAGCTTTGGCGGTGGGAACACCGGGGAGCTGTTTTTT.

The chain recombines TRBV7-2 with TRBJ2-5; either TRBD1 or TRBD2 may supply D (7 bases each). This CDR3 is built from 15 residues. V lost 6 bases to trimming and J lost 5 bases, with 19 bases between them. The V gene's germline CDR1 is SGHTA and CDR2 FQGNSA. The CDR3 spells CASSSGGGRIETQYF. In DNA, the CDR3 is TGTGCCAGCAGTTCAGGGGGGGGGCGAATTGAGACCCAGTACTTC.

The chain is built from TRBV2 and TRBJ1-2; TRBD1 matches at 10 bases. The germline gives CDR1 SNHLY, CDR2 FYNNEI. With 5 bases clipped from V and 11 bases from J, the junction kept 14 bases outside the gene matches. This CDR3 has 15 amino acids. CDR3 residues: CASSPGTGENLRYTF. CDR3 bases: TGTGCCAGCAGTCCCGGGACAGGGGAAAATTTGCGGTACACCTTC.